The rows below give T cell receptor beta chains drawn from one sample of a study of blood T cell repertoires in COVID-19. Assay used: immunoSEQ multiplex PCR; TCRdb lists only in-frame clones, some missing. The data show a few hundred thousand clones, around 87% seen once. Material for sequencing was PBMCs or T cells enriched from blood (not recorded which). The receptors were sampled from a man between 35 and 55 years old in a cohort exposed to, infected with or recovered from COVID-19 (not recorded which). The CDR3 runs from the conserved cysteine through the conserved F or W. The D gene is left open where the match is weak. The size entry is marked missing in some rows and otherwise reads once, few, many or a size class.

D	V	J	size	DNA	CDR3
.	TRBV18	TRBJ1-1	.	TGTGCCAGCTCACCACCGAGTCGACAGGACACTGAAGCTTTCTTT	CASSPPSRQDTEAFF
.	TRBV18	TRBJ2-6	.	TGTGCCAGCTCATCCAGGGGAACAGGGGAGGATTCTGGGGCCAACGTCCTGACTTTC	CASSSRGTGEDSGANVLTF
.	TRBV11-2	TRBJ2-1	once	TGTGCCAGCAGTCAAAGCGCCGACTCGGCAATAGTGCAGTTCTTC	CASSQSADSAIVQFF
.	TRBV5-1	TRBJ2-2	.	TGCGCCAGCAGCTTCGAACAGTTGGGCACCGGGGAGCTGTTTTTT	CASSFEQLGTGELFF
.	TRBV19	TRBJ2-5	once	TGTGCCAGTAGTCTGGGCCCACCCTTTCAAGAGACCCAGTACTTC	CASSLGPPFQETQYF
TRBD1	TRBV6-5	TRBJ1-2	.	TGTGCCAGCAGGGGGACAGGGAGTAATGGCTACACCTTC	CASRGTGSNGYTF
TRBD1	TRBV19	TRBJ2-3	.	TGTGCCAGTAGTAAGCGGACAGGCGTCGGCACAGATACGCAGTATTTT	CASSKRTGVGTDTQYF
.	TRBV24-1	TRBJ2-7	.	TGTGCCACCAGTGCAGCACAGTCCCCCTACGAGCAGTACTTC	CATSAAQSPYEQYF
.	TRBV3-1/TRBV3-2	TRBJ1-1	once	TGTGCCAGCAGCCGGGGGCAAGGAACTGAAGCTTTCTTT	CASSRGQGTEAFF
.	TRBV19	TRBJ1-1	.	TGTGCCAGTAGCCAACAGGTCAACACTGAAGCTTTCTTT	CASSQQVNTEAFF